The next 11 T cell receptor beta chains were all read from a single sample in a study of T cells after yellow fever vaccination. TCRdb re-analysed the 5' RACE reads in MiXCR, keeping a single row per CDR3 protein. The sample lists about 630,000 distinct CDR3 sequences; roughly an eighth were seen once. The specimen comprised PBMCs, sampled on the day of the yellow fever booster vaccination. Every receptor here comes from a young man who received the YFV17D yellow fever vaccine.

This clonotype came up a few times. CDR3 DNA sequence: TGTGCCAGCAGCTTACAGGGGGCCAGCGAAAAACTGTTTTTT. Translating it yields CASSLQGASEKLFF. V gene TRBV5-5 combines with J gene TRBJ1-4; 9 bases map to TRBD1. The CDR3 runs 14 residues. The V gene end was trimmed by 2 bases and the J gene end by 8 bases; junction bases not matched to a gene: 4. From germline, CDR1 is SGHKS and CDR2 YYEKEE (reference sequence).

This clonotype was observed many times. J is TRBJ2-2 and V is TRBV5-1; D gene uncertain. Trimming shortened V by 0 bases and J by 4 bases, and 4 bases separated the two germline ends. The CDR3 is 13 residues long. The germline V gene has CDR1 SGHRS and CDR2 YFSETQ. For the CDR3, the DNA is TGCGCCAGCAGCTTGGATCCCACCGGGGAGCTGTTTTTT. This translates into CASSLDPTGELFF.

This clonotype was counted between two and nine times. This sequence joins TRBV10-3 and TRBJ2-3; unclear D gene. CDR3 length: 16 residues. V was trimmed by 7 bases and J by 0 bases, leaving 17 bases between them. Looked up from germline, CDR1 is ENHRY and CDR2 is SYGVKD. The CDR3 is CAIKDGVRASTDTQYF. The DNA for the CDR3 is TGTGCCATCAAAGATGGGGTTCGGGCTAGCACAGATACGCAGTATTTT.

Comments on this clonotype: The DNA is omitted, as the CDR3 cannot be located on it reliably, and the CDR3 follows TCRdb's listing. The chain links TRBV7-5 to TRBJ2-3. TRBV7-5 is a pseudogene locus. 21 amino acids form the CDR3, both terminal residues included. This chain's CDR3 is CISVPEAVKEAEYFEPDTQYF.

This clonotype was counted a few times. This sequence joins TRBV5-1 and TRBJ1-1; maybe TRBD1 (6 bases). Deletions cut 5 bases from V and 5 bases from J, with 16 bases between. Germline CDR1 SGHRS, CDR2 YFSETQ. The CDR3 length is 14 residues. CDR3 in amino acids: CASRSGIGGTEAFF. The CDR3 bases are TGCGCCAGCAGGTCGGGGATAGGGGGAACTGAAGCTTTCTTT.

This clonotype was counted a few times. The chain combines TRBV12-3 or TRBV12-4 with TRBJ2-2, with TRBD2 matching 14 bases. Losses at the gene ends were 6 bases for V and 6 bases for J; bases not matched to a gene: 6. This CDR3 has 16 residues. DNA for the CDR3: TGTGCCAGCAGCTGGGCGACTAGCGGGAGGGCCGGGGAGCTGTTTTTT. The encoded protein is CASSWATSGRAGELFF.

The table lists this clonotype with a few counts. The rearrangement links TRBV20-1 to TRBJ2-7; 8 positions agree with TRBD2. Germline V gene sequence: CDR1 DFQATT, CDR2 SNEGSKA (reference sequence). The CDR3 runs to 14 residues. The V gene end was trimmed by 1 base and the J gene end by 6 bases; junction bases not matched to a gene: 8. The CDR3 nucleotides read TGCAGTGCTAGAGTGAGCGGGAGCTCGCTCGAGCAGTACTTC. Translating it yields CSARVSGSSLEQYF.

This clonotype was found many times. The junction differs from germline at one of its ends, possibly a read error. Here the CDR3 DNA reads TGCAGCGTTCAAGACAGGGTAGAGACCCAGTACTTC. Amino acid sequence: CSVQDRVETQYF. This chain connects TRBV29-1 to TRBJ2-5; 7 bases line up with TRBD1. Germline V lookup: CDR1 SQVTM, CDR2 ANQGSEA. This CDR3 spans 12 amino acids. The variable domain in full, with the rest retrieved from reference TRBV29-1 and TRBJ2-5, is SAVISQKPSRDICQRGTSLTIQCQVDSQVTMMFWYRQQPGQSLTLIATANQGSEATYESGFVIDKFPISRPNLTFSTLTVSNMSPEDSSIYLCSVQDRVETQYFGPGTRLLVL.

The gene calls are TRBV5-1 and TRBJ2-3; 8 nucleotides match TRBD1. J gave up 2 bases and V 3 bases, and 11 bases lay outside the gene matches. Germline CDR1 and CDR2: SGHRS and YFSETQ. CDR3 length: 17 amino acids. This CDR3 is CASSSRTGSLATDTQYF. For the CDR3, the DNA is TGCGCCAGCAGCTCACGGACAGGGAGTCTGGCCACAGATACGCAGTATTTT.

The J gene is TRBJ2-3, the V gene TRBV20-1; D not resolved. V lost 6 bases, J lost 4 bases, and 14 bases lay in between. The CDR3 length is 13 residues. Germline V lookup: CDR1 DFQATT, CDR2 SNEGSKA (reference sequence). The CDR3 sequence: CSADPSGSDTQYF. DNA for the CDR3: TGCAGTGCCGATCCATCCGGGTCAGATACGCAGTATTTT.

This clonotype has more than one count but fewer than ten. The chain has TRBV4-3 and TRBJ2-7; 7 nucleotides agree with TRBD2. V dropped 1 base and J dropped 1; count of bases not matched to a gene: 7. The CDR3 sequence is 16 residues long. Germline-derived CDR1 and CDR2 are LGHNA and YSLEER. The DNA of the CDR3 is TGCGCCAGCAGCCAAGCCTGGGAGGGCCTGTCCTACGAGCAGTACTTC. This translates into CASSQAWEGLSYEQYF.